Listed below are T cell receptor beta chains from one sample, sequenced in a study of shared clonotypes between healthy human individuals. This table comes from immunoSEQ multiplex PCR, and its TCRdb copy is limited to in-frame clones, with some not included. This repertoire shows nearly 600,000 clones, roughly 95% found once; its top ten account for 0.085% to 0.11%. The sequencing sample was made of naive CD8+ T cells sorted from blood. The receptors come from a woman in her thirties in good health. Both conserved end residues are part of each CDR3. The D gene is left open where the match is weak. Clone size is not always given. Where it is, it says once, few, many or a class for expanded clones.

D,size,V,J,DNA,CDR3
-,-,TRBV28,TRBJ1-1,TGTGCCAGCAGTTTATCAGTGAACACTGAAGCTTTCTTT,CASSLSVNTEAFF
-,once,TRBV13,TRBJ2-7,TGTGCCAGCAGCCCGCCGGGGGCTTCGTACGAGCAGTACTTC,CASSPPGASYEQYF
-,-,TRBV30,TRBJ2-3,TGTGCCTGTTTTTCCACAGATACGCAGTATTTT,CACFSTDTQYF
-,-,TRBV11-2,TRBJ2-7,TGTGCCAGCAGCTTACTAGTTTCCAGCTACGAGCAGTACTTC,CASSLLVSSYEQYF
-,-,TRBV27,TRBJ2-3,TGTGCCAGCAGTTTATACCCACGGGATACGCAGTATTTT,CASSLYPRDTQYF
TRBD1,-,TRBV28,TRBJ2-2,TGTGCCAGCAGTCCGACAGGGGAGGACACCGGGGAGCTGTTTTTT,CASSPTGEDTGELFF
-,-,TRBV6-1,TRBJ2-1,TGTGCCAGCAGTGAAGCTGGGTATGAGCAGTTCTTC,CASSEAGYEQFF
TRBD2,once,TRBV19,TRBJ2-1,TGTGCCAGTCAAGCGGGAGGGCATACTAATGAGCAGTTCTTC,CASQAGGHTNEQFF
TRBD2,once,TRBV6-1,TRBJ2-1,TGTGCCAGCAGTGCCTTAGCGGGAGCCGCGGGTGAGCAGTTCTTC,CASSALAGAAGEQFF
-,-,TRBV7-9,TRBJ2-1,TGTGCCAGCAGCAACTACGGGGTTAATGAGCAGTTCTTC,CASSNYGVNEQFF
-,-,TRBV7-2,TRBJ2-1,TGTGCCAGCAGTATGATCTTCGGGAATGAGCAGTTCTTC,CASSMIFGNEQFF
-,many,TRBV9,TRBJ1-2,TGTGCCAGCAGCGGACGTCGGGACCCAACAGTAGGCTATGGCTACACCTTC,CASSGRRDPTVGYGYTF
TRBD1,-,TRBV4-1,TRBJ2-1,TGCGCCAGCAGCCAAGATTCGCAACAGGGGCGGAATGAGCAGTTCTTC,CASSQDSQQGRNEQFF
-,-,TRBV28,TRBJ2-1,TGTGCCACGAGCTCCTACAATGAGCAGTTCTTC,CATSSYNEQFF
TRBD1,-,TRBV28,TRBJ1-2,TGTGCCAGCAGCTTGACAGGGACCTATGGCTACACCTTC,CASSLTGTYGYTF
-,-,TRBV27,TRBJ2-7,TGTGCCAGCAGTTTACGCGCAGGAAATCTCTACGAGCAGTACTTC,CASSLRAGNLYEQYF
TRBD2,-,TRBV10-3,TRBJ2-3,TGTGCCATCAGTGAGTCTGGACTAGCGGGAGGGGGGTCAGATACGCAGTATTTT,CAISESGLAGGGSDTQYF
-,-,TRBV28,TRBJ2-3,TGTGCCAGCAGTACCCTCCCTAGCACAGATACGCAGTATTTT,CASSTLPSTDTQYF
-,-,TRBV15,TRBJ1-1,TGTGCCACCAGCAGGGTCGGGGGCGGCACTGAAGCTTTCTTT,CATSRVGGGTEAFF
-,-,TRBV6-5,TRBJ2-7,TGTGCCAGCAGCGTAGTAGACCGAACAGGCTACGAGCAGTACTTC,CASSVVDRTGYEQYF
-,-,TRBV7-8,TRBJ1-3,TGTGCCAGCAGCGCGCGGGACACCTCCTACTCTGGAAACACCATATATTTT,CASSARDTSYSGNTIYF
-,-,TRBV7-9,TRBJ1-5,TGTGCCAGCAGCCTCGGGGTGGATAGCAATCAGCCCCAGCATTTT,CASSLGVDSNQPQHF
TRBD2,-,TRBV5-1,TRBJ2-7,TGCGCCAGCAGCCCCGGGACTAGCGGGAGGAGGGACGAGCAGTACTTC,CASSPGTSGRRDEQYF
-,-,TRBV6-5,TRBJ1-1,TGTGCCAGCAGTTACAGGGGGGGTGCTAACACTGAAGCTTTCTTT,CASSYRGGANTEAFF
-,-,TRBV29-1,TRBJ2-7,TGCAGCGTTAAGGGGGGTACAGGGAACGAGCAGTACTTC,CSVKGGTGNEQYF
TRBD1,-,TRBV7-9,TRBJ1-1,TGTGCCAGCAGCCAGGGACAGGGACAGAACACTGAAGCTTTCTTT,CASSQGQGQNTEAFF
-,-,TRBV4-1,TRBJ2-1,TGCGCCAGCAGCCAACCAGTCAACTTCAATGAGCAGTTCTTC,CASSQPVNFNEQFF
-,-,TRBV2,TRBJ2-3,TGTGCCATTTGGGACGGAAGCACAGATACGCAGTATTTT,CAIWDGSTDTQYF
TRBD1,-,TRBV2,TRBJ2-7,TGTGCCAGCAGGACACGGGACAGGGCCCACGAGCAGTACTTC,CASRTRDRAHEQYF
TRBD2,-,TRBV18,TRBJ2-1,TGTGCCAGCTCACCCCGGACTAGCGGCCCCTACAATGAGCAGTTCTTC,CASSPRTSGPYNEQFF
TRBD2,-,TRBV7-3,TRBJ2-7,TGTGCCAGCAGCTTTCGAGGACTAGCGGGAGCCGAGCAGTACTTC,CASSFRGLAGAEQYF
TRBD2,-,TRBV29-1,TRBJ2-1,TGCAGCGTTGTTCCGGTAGCGGGAGGTTACAATGAGCAGTTCTTC,CSVVPVAGGYNEQFF
TRBD1,-,TRBV28,TRBJ2-7,TGTGCCAGCAGTTTAACAGGGGGGTTCGAGCAGTACTTC,CASSLTGGFEQYF
TRBD2,-,TRBV27,TRBJ2-7,TGTGCCAGCAGTTTACGGGGGGACGGTTTGTACGAGCAGTACTTC,CASSLRGDGLYEQYF
TRBD1,-,TRBV7-2,TRBJ2-5,TGTGCCAGCAGCCCGGACAGGTTCCAAGAGACCCAGTACTTC,CASSPDRFQETQYF
TRBD2,-,TRBV4-2,TRBJ2-7,TGTGCCAGCAGCCAAGATCTCCCCAGCGGGAGGGTCACCCGCTACGAGCAGTACTTC,CASSQDLPSGRVTRYEQYF
TRBD2,-,TRBV28,TRBJ2-7,TGTGCCAGCAGTTTACAGGGACTAGCGGACTACGAGCAGTACTTC,CASSLQGLADYEQYF
TRBD1,-,TRBV7-6,TRBJ2-1,TGTGCCAGCAGCTTAATCGCCGGGACAGGGGTCGGTGAGCAGTTCTTC,CASSLIAGTGVGEQFF
-,once,TRBV4-1,TRBJ2-1,TGCGCCAGCAGCCCTAGAATGACAGGGGGGACTAGGGAGACCTACAATGAGCAGTTCTTC,CASSPRMTGGTRETYNEQFF
-,once,TRBV5-6,TRBJ1-6,TGTGCCAGCAGCTTTACAGCGGGGTCACCCCTCCACTTT,CASSFTAGSPLHF